This T cell receptor (beta chain) was found in a study of CD8 T cells in ankylosing spondylitis. Study-wide results and limits: Researchers reportedly found disease-linked clones significantly enriched in matched ankylosing spondylitis synovial fluid. CD8+ disease-linked clones were present at relatively low frequencies in blood. Made up of eight highly homologous variants, a TCR beta motif appeared characteristic of ankylosing spondylitis blood.

This clonotype was observed a few times. As yet, its antigen is unknown. V lost 4 bases, J lost 8 bases, and 7 bases stayed unmatched. The germline gives CDR1 SGHNT, CDR2 YENEEA. This CDR3 contains 13 residues. Making the TCR beta libraries involved quantitative 5'-RACE with molecular barcodes. TCRdb reprocessed the 5' RACE reads via MiXCR and lists one record per CDR3 protein. Seen here are 350,000 or so distinct CDR3 sequences, 7.5% to 9% observed once, and the top ten hold approximately 15%. V is TRBV11-3 and J is TRBJ1-1, with 7 bases matching TRBD1. This receptor was taken from a male donor with ankylosing spondylitis. The sequenced sample consisted of blood, either unsorted or a sorted T cell fraction (not recorded which). CDR3 residues: CASSWRSTGEAFF. Written as DNA, the CDR3 is TGTGCCAGCAGCTGGCGGTCGACAGGGGAAGCTTTCTTT.